This TCR beta chain was identified during a study of T cell repertoires in cytomegalovirus infection. Looking at the study overall: Evidence of both CMV infection and a matching HLA type came from public TCR beta signatures.

TCRdb used MiXCR to reprocess the reads, holding one entry per CDR3 protein. The sample contains over 300,000 distinct CDR3 sequences, 8% to 9.5% of which appear only once. The CDR3 has 16 residues. Trimming left V 5 bases short and J 4 bases short, with 18 bases between. This TCR was sampled from a human donor in good health (CMV status not recorded). Some clones in this sample may be carry-over from other donors' samples. J is TRBJ1-5 and V is TRBV12-3 or TRBV12-4; possibly TRBD1 for D (5 bases). The sequenced sample was PBMCs. CDR3 amino acids: CASSTLGAGSNQPQHF. The CDR3 nucleotides read TGTGCCAGCAGTACTCTAGGGGCAGGGTCTAATCAGCCCCAGCATTTT.